Described below is a single T cell receptor (beta chain) sequence and its context. Original methodology: Amplified reference gene primers provided the basis for estimating nucleated cell counts. Data came from immunoSEQ multiplex PCR; TCRdb stores just in-frame clones and leaves some out. The D gene and trimming were derived from the DNA, and the V and J assignments and clone size from that table. This table holds about 360,000 clones, 80% to 90% found once. This entry comes from a study of blood T cell repertoires in COVID-19. Study summary: Samples representing acute and convalescent COVID-19 were sourced from the United States, Italy and Spain. The analysed material was cDNA or gDNA that came from T cells, B-cell-depleted T cells, or PBMCs.

Seattle's cohort entered during active infection and was followed longitudinally. The CDR3 runs to 15 residues. Germline V CDR1 and CDR2: SGHVS, FQNEAQ. The V segment lost 5 bases and the J segment 4 bases; nucleotides outside the gene matches: 10. Sequenced material: peripheral blood. The TCR was taken from a woman aged 55-69 years with COVID-19, enrolled during active disease. The V call is TRBV7-8, the J call TRBJ2-7; 8 bases are a match to TRBD2. CDR3 bases: TGTGCCAGCAGCCCCCCAAGCGGGGGTTCTTACGAGCAGTACTTC. Translating it yields CASSPPSGGSYEQYF.